This record concerns one T cell receptor beta chain sequence. As yet, its antigen is unknown. This sample stems from a study of Ad26.COV2.S vaccination and SARS-CoV-2 variants. Study-wide background: Trial arm assignment for the donor was COV1001 Ad26.COV2.S. Study-level findings and limits: Spike-specific responses of CD8+ and CD4+ T cells were reported to display substantial breadth after vaccination. For non-spike TCRs, breadth in vaccine recipients resembled that in placebo recipients.

As to treatment: some 20 received Ad26.COV2.S at low or high dose, single or two shots; about 5 received placebo; per-sample allocation not given. Following the first vaccine or placebo injection, samples were taken on day 63. The vaccine delivered Wuhan-strain SARS-CoV-2 spike through an Ad26 vector. Profiled with immunoSEQ multiplex PCR; TCRdb holds only in-frame clones, not every one. The table includes about 330,000 clones, approximately 87% detected once. Source: peripheral blood, taken in a trial of Ad26.COV2.S vaccine versus placebo. This receptor was identified in a person between 18 and 59 years old who received the Ad26.COV2.S COVID-19 vaccine or a placebo.

The DNA for the CDR3 is TGTGCCAGCAGCCCCCTTGGTCGGGAGACCCAGTACTTC. This translates into CASSPLGRETQYF. The rearrangement uses TRBV9 and TRBJ2-5; D call uncertain. Germline assignment: CDR1 SGDLS and CDR2 YYNGEE. The CDR3 extends over 13 amino acids. V was cut by 4 bases and J by 5 bases, with 12 bases left in between.